Sequencing of this T cell receptor beta chain was carried out in a study of T cell responses to AZD1222 COVID-19 vaccine. Overall study findings and caveats: Nearly half of unique spike-specific TCRs reportedly avoided B.1.351 and B.1.1.7 mutated regions.

Repertoires were generated with immunoSEQ multiplex PCR, while TCRdb's copy carries only in-frame clones and drops some. The table records about 110,000 clones, about 87% of them present only once. About this clone itself: Its antigen remains unidentified.

Trimming cost V 3 bases and J 5 bases, with 17 bases left between them. Germline-derived CDR1 and CDR2 are SGHDT and YYEEEE. This CDR3 contains 16 residues. Sequencing was performed on peripheral blood, taken 28 days after the second AZD1222 dose. The chain joins TRBV5-6 to TRBJ1-4; D is perhaps TRBD1 (6 bases). This receptor was identified in an adult who received the AZD1222 COVID-19 vaccine. This chain's CDR3 is CASSSPQGPGNEKLFF. The CDR3 DNA reads TGTGCCAGCAGCTCTCCCCAGGGGCCGGGCAATGAAAAACTGTTTTTT.